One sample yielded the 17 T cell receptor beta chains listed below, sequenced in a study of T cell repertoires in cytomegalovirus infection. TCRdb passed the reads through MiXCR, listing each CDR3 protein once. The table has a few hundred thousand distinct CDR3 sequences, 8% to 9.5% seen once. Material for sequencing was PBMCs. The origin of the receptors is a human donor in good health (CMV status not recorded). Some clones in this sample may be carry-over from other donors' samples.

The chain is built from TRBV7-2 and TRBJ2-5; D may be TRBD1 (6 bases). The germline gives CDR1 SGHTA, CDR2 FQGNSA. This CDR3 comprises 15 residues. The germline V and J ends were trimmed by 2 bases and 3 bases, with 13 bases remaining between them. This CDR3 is CASSLYQGMEETQYF. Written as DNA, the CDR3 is TGTGCCAGCAGCTTATACCAGGGGATGGAAGAGACCCAGTACTTC.

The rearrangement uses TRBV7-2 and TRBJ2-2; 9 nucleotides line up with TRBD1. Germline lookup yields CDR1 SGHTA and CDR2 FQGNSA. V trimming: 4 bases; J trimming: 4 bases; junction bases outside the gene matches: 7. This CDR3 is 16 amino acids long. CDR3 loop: CASSSQGARVTGELFF. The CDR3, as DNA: TGTGCCAGCAGCTCACAGGGGGCCAGAGTCACCGGGGAGCTGTTTTTT.

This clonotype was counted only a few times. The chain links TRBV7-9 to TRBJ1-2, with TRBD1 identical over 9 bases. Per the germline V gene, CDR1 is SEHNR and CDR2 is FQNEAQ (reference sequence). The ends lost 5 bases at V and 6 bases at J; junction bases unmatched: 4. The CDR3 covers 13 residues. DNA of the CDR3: TGTGCCAGCAGCCCCTGGGACAGGGATGGCTACACCTTC. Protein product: CASSPWDRDGYTF. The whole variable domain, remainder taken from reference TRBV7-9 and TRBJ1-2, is DTGVSQNPRHKITKRGQNVTFRCDPISEHNRLYWYRQTLGQGPEFLTYFQNEAQLEKSRLLSDRFSAERPKGSFSTLEIQRTEQGDSAMYLCASSPWDRDGYTFGSGTRLTVV.

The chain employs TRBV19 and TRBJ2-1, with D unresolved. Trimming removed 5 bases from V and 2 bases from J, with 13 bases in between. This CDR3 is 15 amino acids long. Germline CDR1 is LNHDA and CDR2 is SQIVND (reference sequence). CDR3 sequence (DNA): TGTGCCAGTAGTTCGGACCGATCGACCTACAATGAGCAGTTCTTC. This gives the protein CASSSDRSTYNEQFF. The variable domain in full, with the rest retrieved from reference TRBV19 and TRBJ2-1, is DGGITQSPKYLFRKEGQNVTLSCEQNLNHDAMYWYRQDPGQGLRLIYYSQIVNDFQKGDIAEGYSVSREKKESFPLTVTSAQKNPTAFYLCASSSDRSTYNEQFFGPGTRLTVL.

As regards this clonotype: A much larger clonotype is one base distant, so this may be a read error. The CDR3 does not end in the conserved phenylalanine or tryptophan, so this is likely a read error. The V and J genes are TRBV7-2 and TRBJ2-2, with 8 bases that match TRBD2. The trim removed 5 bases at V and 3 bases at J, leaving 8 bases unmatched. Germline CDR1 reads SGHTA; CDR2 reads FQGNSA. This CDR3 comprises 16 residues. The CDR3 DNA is TGTGCCAGCAGCCCAAAAGGACTAGCCTACACCGGGGAGCTGTTTTTA. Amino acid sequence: CASSPKGLAYTGELFL.

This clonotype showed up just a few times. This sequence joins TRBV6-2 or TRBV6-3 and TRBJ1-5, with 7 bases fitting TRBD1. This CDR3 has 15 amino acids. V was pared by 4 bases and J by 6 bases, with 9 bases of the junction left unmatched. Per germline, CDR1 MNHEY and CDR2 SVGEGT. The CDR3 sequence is CASSSRTGRAQPQHF. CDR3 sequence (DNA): TGTGCCAGCAGTTCGCGGACAGGAAGGGCTCAGCCCCAGCATTTT.

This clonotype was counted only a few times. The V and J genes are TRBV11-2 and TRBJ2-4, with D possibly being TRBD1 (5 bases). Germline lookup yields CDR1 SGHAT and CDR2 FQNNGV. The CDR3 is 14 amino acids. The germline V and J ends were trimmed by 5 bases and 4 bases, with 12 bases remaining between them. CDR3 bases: TGTGCCAGCAGCCTTTGGCAGGGAAAAAACATTCAGTACTTC. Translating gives CASSLWQGKNIQYF.

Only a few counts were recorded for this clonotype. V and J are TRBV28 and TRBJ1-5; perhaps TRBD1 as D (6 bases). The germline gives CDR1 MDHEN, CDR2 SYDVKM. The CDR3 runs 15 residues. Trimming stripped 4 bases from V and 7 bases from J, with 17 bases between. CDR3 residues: CASSSPRTVSQPQHF. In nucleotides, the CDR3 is TGTGCCAGCAGTTCCCCTAGGACAGTGTCCCAGCCCCAGCATTTT.

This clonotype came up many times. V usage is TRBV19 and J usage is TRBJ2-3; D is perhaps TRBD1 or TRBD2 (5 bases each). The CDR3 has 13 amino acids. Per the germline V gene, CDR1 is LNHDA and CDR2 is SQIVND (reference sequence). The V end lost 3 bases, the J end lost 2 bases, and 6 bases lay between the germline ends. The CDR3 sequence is CASSIGTTDTQYF. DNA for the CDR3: TGTGCCAGTAGTATTGGGACCACAGATACGCAGTATTTT.

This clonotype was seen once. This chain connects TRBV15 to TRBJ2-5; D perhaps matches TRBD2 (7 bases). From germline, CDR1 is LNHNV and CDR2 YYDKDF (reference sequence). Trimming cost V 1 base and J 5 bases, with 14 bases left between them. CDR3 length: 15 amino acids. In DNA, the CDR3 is TGTGCCACCAGCAGAGTGGGGGGGGCGTCGGAGACCCAGTACTTC. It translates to CATSRVGGASETQYF.

CDR3 nucleotide sequence: TGTGCCAGCAGCACCTCCGGGACCCCGATCCATACGCAGTATTTT. Translation gives CASSTSGTPIHTQYF. The chain is built from TRBV11-3 and TRBJ2-3; the D call may be TRBD1 or TRBD2 (5 bases each). The V gene lost 5 bases and the J gene lost 7 bases, with 19 bases spanning the gap. Germline CDR1 is SGHNT and CDR2 is YENEEA. The CDR3 is 15 residues long.

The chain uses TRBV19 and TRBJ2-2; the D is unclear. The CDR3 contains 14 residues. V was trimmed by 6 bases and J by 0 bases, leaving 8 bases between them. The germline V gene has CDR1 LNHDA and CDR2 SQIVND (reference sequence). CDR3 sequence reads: CASSGGTNTGELFF. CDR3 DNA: TGTGCCAGTAGCGGCGGTACGAACACCGGGGAGCTGTTTTTT.

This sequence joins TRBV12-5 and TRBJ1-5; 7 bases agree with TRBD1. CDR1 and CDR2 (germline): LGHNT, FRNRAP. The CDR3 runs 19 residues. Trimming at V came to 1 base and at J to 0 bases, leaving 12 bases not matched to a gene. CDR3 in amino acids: CASGLDRDSNFYSNQPQHF. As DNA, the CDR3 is TGTGCTAGTGGTTTGGACCGGGACAGCAACTTTTATAGCAATCAGCCCCAGCATTTT.

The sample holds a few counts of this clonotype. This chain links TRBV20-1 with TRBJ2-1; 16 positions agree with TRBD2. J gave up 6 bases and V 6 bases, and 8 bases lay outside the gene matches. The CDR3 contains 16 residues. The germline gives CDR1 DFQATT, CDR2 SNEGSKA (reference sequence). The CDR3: CSAPGLAGGFSNEQFF. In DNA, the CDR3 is TGCAGTGCCCCGGGACTAGCGGGAGGGTTTTCCAATGAGCAGTTCTTC.

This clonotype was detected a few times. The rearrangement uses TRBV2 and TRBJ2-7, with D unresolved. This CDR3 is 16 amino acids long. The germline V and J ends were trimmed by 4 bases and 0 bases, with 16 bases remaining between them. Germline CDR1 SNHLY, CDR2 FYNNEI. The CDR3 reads CASSVGGATSSYEQYF. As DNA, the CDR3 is TGTGCCAGCAGTGTAGGTGGAGCTACCAGCTCCTACGAGCAGTACTTC.

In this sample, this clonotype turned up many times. In DNA form, the CDR3 reads TGTGCCATCAGTCCGGACAGGGACTACGGGGAGCTGTTTTTT. Amino acid sequence: CAISPDRDYGELFF. The chain recombines TRBV10-3 with TRBJ2-2; possibly TRBD1 for D (8 bases). The V gene lost 5 bases and the J gene lost 7 bases, with 14 bases spanning the gap. CDR3 size: 14 residues. The germline gives CDR1 ENHRY, CDR2 SYGVKD.

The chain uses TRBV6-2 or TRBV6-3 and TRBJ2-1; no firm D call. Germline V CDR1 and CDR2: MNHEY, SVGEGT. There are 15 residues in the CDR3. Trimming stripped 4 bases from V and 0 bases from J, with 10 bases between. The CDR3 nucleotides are TGTGCCAGCAGTTCCACCGTCTTCTCCTACAATGAGCAGTTCTTC. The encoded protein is CASSSTVFSYNEQFF.